The 14 T cell receptor beta chains given below trace back to one sample, sequenced in a study of T cells in Graves' hyperthyroidism and ophthalmopathy. Amplified regions were TCR beta CDR3 sequences from RNA transcripts. The HTBI primer set was used in a first-round RT-PCR of the TCR CDR3. TCRdb re-called the multiplex PCR reads with MiXCR, one entry per CDR3 protein. The repertoire consists of around 700,000 distinct CDR3 sequences, with about 17% occurring once and the leading ten covering roughly a sixth. Sequencing used blood. These receptors all come from a woman between 45 and 65 years old with Graves' hyperthyroidism that later progressed to Graves' ophthalmopathy.

This clonotype showed up many times. This chain joins TRBV6-1 and TRBJ1-2, with D possibly matching TRBD1 (6 bases). V lost 7 bases and J 7 bases, leaving 19 bases between the germline ends. The CDR3 has 14 amino acids. Germline CDR1 reads MNHNS; CDR2 reads SASEGT. CDR3 loop: CASTGGGISRGYTF. The CDR3 DNA sequence: TGTGCCAGCACGGGAGGGGGTATTTCACGTGGCTACACCTTC.

This clonotype was counted between two and nine times. The chain is built from TRBV5-1 and TRBJ2-7, with 8 bases matching TRBD1. V lost 4 bases to trimming and J lost 4 bases; unmatched junction nucleotides: 7. CDR1 is SGHRS, CDR2 YFSETQ, per germline. The CDR3 totals 14 residues. CDR3 sequence: CASSTGTGYYEQYF. The CDR3 DNA reads TGCGCCAGCAGCACCGGGACAGGATATTACGAGCAGTACTTC.

This clonotype was seen repeatedly, ten times or more. The J gene is TRBJ1-4, the V gene TRBV20-1; D gene unclear. V was shortened by 5 bases and J by 0 bases, with 10 bases between the two germline ends. This CDR3 is 14 amino acids long. Per germline, CDR1 DFQATT and CDR2 SNEGSKA (reference sequence). CDR3 DNA sequence: TGCAGTGCTCCCGACATAGCAACTAATGAAAAACTGTTTTTT. It is translated as CSAPDIATNEKLFF.

Comment on this clonotype: One end of the junction does not line up with germline, which may come from a read error. The CDR3 coding sequence is TGTGCTAGCAGCCCGGGCCCTGCCCCCGGGGAGCTGTTTTTT. Amino acid sequence: CASSPGPAPGELFF. This chain connects TRBV7-7 to TRBJ2-2; D uncertain. The CDR3 covers 14 residues. The germline CDR1 and CDR2 sequences are SSHAT and FNYEAQ (reference sequence).

The chain is built from TRBV4-1 and TRBJ1-1; D might be TRBD1 (6 bases). Germline assignment: CDR1 MGHRA and CDR2 YSYEKL. This CDR3 has 15 amino acids. V dropped 1 base and J dropped 1 base, with 10 bases sitting between them. CDR3 residues: CASSQVGHPNTEAFF. In nucleotides, the CDR3 is TGCGCCAGCAGCCAAGTGGGACACCCGAACACTGAAGCTTTCTTT.

This clonotype has a handful of counts. The genes are TRBV10-2 and TRBJ2-5; no firm D call. This CDR3 comprises 17 residues. Germline CDR1 and CDR2: WSHSY and SAAADI. Between the trimmed V and J ends, which lost 6 bases and 3 bases, there was a span of 23 bases. The DNA for the CDR3 is TGCGCCAGCAGAACAACTGCGACGGAGCATCTAAAAGAGACCCAGTACTTC. Protein: CASRTTATEHLKETQYF.

This clonotype was observed a handful of times. The CDR3 here is CASRISGTGGSGYTF. CDR3 bases: TGTGCCAGCAGGATCTCCGGGACAGGGGGCTCGGGCTACACCTTC. V usage is TRBV7-9 and J usage is TRBJ1-2, with 12 bases lining up with TRBD1. The CDR3 spans 15 residues. CDR1 and CDR2 (germline): SEHNR, FQNEAQ (reference sequence). V shed 6 bases and J 8 bases; nucleotides not matched to a gene: 10.

In this sample, this clonotype turned up a few times. One end of the junction fails to match germline, which may point to a read error. The V call is TRBV6-1, the J call TRBJ1-5; D is unclear. The CDR3 consists of 15 residues. CDR1 and CDR2 from the germline V gene are MNHNS and SASEGT. CDR3 sequence (DNA): TGCGCCAGCCGTGAGGGCGTTTATAGCAATCAGCCCCAGCATTTT. The encoded protein is CASREGVYSNQPQHF.

V usage is TRBV19 and J usage is TRBJ1-6; TRBD1 is a possible D gene (6 bases). V was cut by 0 bases and J by 11 bases, with 14 bases left in between. The CDR3 is made up of 15 amino acids. Germline V CDR1 and CDR2: LNHDA, SQIVND (reference sequence). In nucleotides, the CDR3 is TGTGCCAGTAGTATAGAACAGGGCGTGCGGACACCCCTCCACTTT. The encoded protein is CASSIEQGVRTPLHF.

This clonotype has a count of ten or more. The genes are TRBV7-6 and TRBJ1-6; TRBD1 matches at 7 bases. CDR1 is SGHVS and CDR2 is FNYEAQ in the germline V gene. The CDR3 spans 15 residues. The V and J ends lost 4 bases and 6 bases, in that order; junction bases with no gene match: 6. The CDR3 loop is CASSSTGALNSPLHF. The CDR3 DNA reads TGTGCCAGCAGCTCCACAGGGGCACTTAATTCACCCCTCCACTTT.

The chain has TRBV27 and TRBJ1-2, with TRBD1 as a possible D gene (6 bases). The germline V gene encodes CDR1 MNHEY and CDR2 SMNVEV (reference sequence). There are 16 residues in the CDR3. V lost 6 bases, J lost 5 bases, and 22 bases lay in between. The DNA of the CDR3 is TGTGCCAGCAGCTTAGGGGGTTTTGGGAATCCATATGGCTACACCTTC. It encodes CASSLGGFGNPYGYTF.

This clonotype was seen repeatedly, ten times or more. The rearrangement uses TRBV7-9 and TRBJ2-1, with 11 bases identical to TRBD1. Per the germline V gene, CDR1 is SEHNR and CDR2 is FQNEAQ (reference sequence). The CDR3 length is 15 residues. With V trimmed by 7 bases and J by 5 bases, 7 bases remained unmatched. CDR3 coding DNA: TGTGCCAGCATCCTGGACAGGGGGCACCACAATGAGCAGTTCTTC. It specifies CASILDRGHHNEQFF. Based on the CDR3 plus reference TRBV7-9 and TRBJ2-1, the full variable domain is DTGVSQNPRHKITKRGQNVTFRCDPISEHNRLYWYRQTLGQGPEFLTYFQNEAQLEKSRLLSDRFSAERPKGSFSTLEIQRTEQGDSAMYLCASILDRGHHNEQFFGPGTRLTVL.

This clonotype was detected only a few times. The chain joins TRBV19 to TRBJ1-2; a possible D gene is TRBD1 (6 bases). The V and J ends lost 4 bases and 3 bases respectively, with 15 bases between them. Germline CDR1 is LNHDA and CDR2 is SQIVND (reference sequence). The CDR3 covers 15 residues. The DNA of the CDR3 is TGTGCCAGTAGTACTCGACAGGTTCGGTACTATGGCTACACCTTC. It encodes CASSTRQVRYYGYTF.

In its sample, this clonotype was seen many times. V and J are TRBV14 and TRBJ1-2; D is unresolved. CDR1 SGHDN and CDR2 FVKESK come from the germline V gene. Deletions cut 1 base from V and 5 bases from J, with 11 bases between. This CDR3 spans 14 amino acids. The CDR3 DNA reads as TGTGCCAGCAGCCAAGGGAAGGGCTGGTATGGCTACACCTTC. It yields the protein CASSQGKGWYGYTF.